This TCR beta chain was sequenced in a study of blood T cell repertoires in COVID-19. Whole-study context: Sources were T cells, B-cell-depleted T cells, or PBMCs; the material itself was cDNA or gDNA.

Authors' analysis steps: Estimation of nucleated cell counts was performed using reference gene primer amplification. Assay used: immunoSEQ multiplex PCR; TCRdb lists only in-frame clones, some missing. D and trimming were read from the DNA, whereas the V and J calls and clone size are those reported in that table. This table has 160,000 or so clones, about nine tenths appearing once. This clone has only a few counts. Germline V gives CDR1 MGHRA, CDR2 YSYEKL. V was pared by 3 bases and J by 6 bases, with 27 bases between. CDR3 length: 20 amino acids. The source is a woman between 65 and 79 years old with acute or convalescent COVID-19. The gene calls are TRBV4-1 and TRBJ1-6; possibly TRBD1 for D (6 bases). Sequencing was done on a sample of peripheral blood. CDR3 residues: CASSQLGFAGVTFSNSPLHF. CDR3 in DNA: TGCGCCAGCAGCCAGTTGGGGTTCGCAGGGGTTACCTTCTCTAATTCACCCCTCCACTTT.